These T cell receptor beta chains were read from a single sample in a study of response to subunit inactivated influenza vaccine. TCRdb passed the RT-PCR reads through MiXCR, listing each CDR3 protein once. The sample records fewer than 250,000 distinct CDR3 sequences, approximately 15% being singletons. The sample in question was CD8+ T cells sorted from PBMCs, obtained less than 6 days after vaccination. Receptors originate from a man in his fifties or sixties who received an inactivated influenza vaccine. Both conserved end residues are part of each CDR3. The order of the fields is V gene, J gene, clone size, CDR3 protein. Only some rows state a clone size, as once, few, many or a class for expanded clones.

V: TRBV2; J: TRBJ2-3; size: .; CDR3: CASSGGEQHTDTQYF
V: TRBV12-3/TRBV12-4; J: TRBJ2-6; size: .; CDR3: CASSSWTSLRTGANVLTF
V: TRBV7-6; J: TRBJ2-3; size: .; CDR3: CASSLAEGIADTQYF
V: TRBV4-2; J: TRBJ1-5; size: few; CDR3: CASSQEMGDRNQPQHF
V: TRBV10-2; J: TRBJ2-3; size: many; CDR3: CASRVERGSTDTQYF
V: TRBV29-1; J: TRBJ1-3; size: few; CDR3: CSVWESASSGNTIYF
V: TRBV11-2; J: TRBJ2-5; size: .; CDR3: CASSFRDWQETQYF
V: TRBV9; J: TRBJ1-1; size: many; CDR3: CASSSSHMPNTEAFF
V: TRBV7-9; J: TRBJ1-1; size: few; CDR3: CASSRDRVTEAFF
V: TRBV5-1; J: TRBJ2-7; size: few; CDR3: CASSLTGTGSYEQYF
V: TRBV28; J: TRBJ2-4; size: few; CDR3: CASSVPFDKNIQYF
V: TRBV7-9; J: TRBJ1-1; size: few; CDR3: CASSLRPEAFF
V: TRBV28; J: TRBJ2-3; size: .; CDR3: CASSGRGTYSTDTQYF
V: TRBV12-3/TRBV12-4; J: TRBJ1-2; size: few; CDR3: CASGQGGHGYTF
V: TRBV5-8; J: TRBJ1-4; size: .; CDR3: CASSCTGSTNEKLFF
V: TRBV10-2; J: TRBJ2-5; size: many; CDR3: CASSPGRGPPETQYF
V: TRBV12-3/TRBV12-4; J: TRBJ2-3; size: few; CDR3: CASLYSAGLAVSDTQYF
V: TRBV6-5; J: TRBJ2-1; size: few; CDR3: CASSYWDSWSVQFF
V: TRBV4-3; J: TRBJ2-7; size: .; CDR3: CASSREGGTYEQYF
V: TRBV30; J: TRBJ1-2; size: .; CDR3: CAWSVPGGYTF
V: TRBV6-5; J: TRBJ1-5; size: .; CDR3: CASSSGTGVGNQPQHF
V: TRBV4-3; J: TRBJ2-1; size: .; CDR3: CASSQAGGPLYEQFF
V: TRBV29-1; J: TRBJ1-1; size: many; CDR3: CSVEGTVQTNTEAFF
V: TRBV18; J: TRBJ2-1; size: few; CDR3: CASSPPWTGAYNEQFF
V: TRBV12-3/TRBV12-4; J: TRBJ2-1; size: many; CDR3: CASSGEGEGNEQFF
V: TRBV29-1; J: TRBJ2-3; size: few; CDR3: CSVDADADTQYF
V: TRBV29-1; J: TRBJ1-2; size: few; CDR3: CSVELGSNYGYTF
V: TRBV7-9; J: TRBJ2-1; size: .; CDR3: CASSPDGTSKLNEQFF
V: TRBV12-3/TRBV12-4; J: TRBJ2-5; size: many; CDR3: CASSPKLAEGTYTQYF
V: TRBV10-3; J: TRBJ1-1; size: medium-sized; CDR3: CAISESGGLVTEAFF
V: TRBV6-2/TRBV6-3; J: TRBJ2-1; size: .; CDR3: CASSYFRLAQNNEQFF
V: TRBV28; J: TRBJ2-5; size: .; CDR3: CASRPRQGAMYQETQYF
V: TRBV30; J: TRBJ1-1; size: .; CDR3: CAWTGEVNTEAFF
V: TRBV10-1; J: TRBJ2-7; size: .; CDR3: CASRQGAYEQYF
V: TRBV7-8; J: TRBJ2-5; size: few; CDR3: CASSPAEQETQYF
V: TRBV10-3; J: TRBJ2-3; size: .; CDR3: CAISENGGNGDTQYF
V: TRBV6-2/TRBV6-3; J: TRBJ2-1; size: few; CDR3: CASSYRGRDFYNEQFF
V: TRBV24-1; J: TRBJ2-1; size: few; CDR3: CATSEGGTGEQFF
V: TRBV7-8; J: TRBJ2-7; size: .; CDR3: CASTFLTGDSYEQYF
V: TRBV4-2; J: TRBJ2-5; size: .; CDR3: CASGPSGGLQETQYF
V: TRBV7-9; J: TRBJ2-7; size: few; CDR3: CASSSSGVAYEQYF
V: TRBV6-4; J: TRBJ2-7; size: few; CDR3: CASSAGPLREQYF
V: TRBV12-3/TRBV12-4; J: TRBJ2-5; size: many; CDR3: CASRLGETQYF
V: TRBV29-1; J: TRBJ2-7; size: .; CDR3: CSARTSRTYEQYF
V: TRBV9; J: TRBJ2-2; size: .; CDR3: CASMGTANTGELFF
V: TRBV6-1; J: TRBJ2-2; size: few; CDR3: CASSTGPGGELFF
V: TRBV27; J: TRBJ2-7; size: few; CDR3: CASGAGAGGYEQYF
V: TRBV4-3; J: TRBJ2-7; size: .; CDR3: CASSQDYNLAGITYEQYF
V: TRBV4-1; J: TRBJ2-1; size: many; CDR3: CASSQDRGLEQFF
V: TRBV6-5; J: TRBJ2-1; size: .; CDR3: CASSYDRWGDEQFF